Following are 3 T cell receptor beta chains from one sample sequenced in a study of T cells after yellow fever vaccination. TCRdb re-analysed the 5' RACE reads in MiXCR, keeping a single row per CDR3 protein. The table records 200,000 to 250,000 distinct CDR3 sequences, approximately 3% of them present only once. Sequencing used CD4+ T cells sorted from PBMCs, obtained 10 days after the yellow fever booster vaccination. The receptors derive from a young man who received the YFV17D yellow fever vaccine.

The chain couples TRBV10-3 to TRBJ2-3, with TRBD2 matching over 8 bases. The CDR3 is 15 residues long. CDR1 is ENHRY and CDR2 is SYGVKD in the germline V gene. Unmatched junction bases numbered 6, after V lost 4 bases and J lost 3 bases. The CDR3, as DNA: TGTGCCATCAGTGCAGGTGGCGGGGGGACAGATACGCAGTATTTT. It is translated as CAISAGGGGTDTQYF.

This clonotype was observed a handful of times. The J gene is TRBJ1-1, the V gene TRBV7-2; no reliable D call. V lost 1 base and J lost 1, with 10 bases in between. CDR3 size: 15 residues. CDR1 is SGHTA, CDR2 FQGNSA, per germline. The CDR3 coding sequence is TGTGCCAGCAGCTTAGTTGAGGGTGGGAACACTGAAGCTTTCTTT. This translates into CASSLVEGGNTEAFF.

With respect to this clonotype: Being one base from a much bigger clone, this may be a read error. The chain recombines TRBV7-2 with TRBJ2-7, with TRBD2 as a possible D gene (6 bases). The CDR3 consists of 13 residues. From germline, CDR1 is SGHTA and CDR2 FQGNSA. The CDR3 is CASRTSSFYGQYF. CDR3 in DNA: TGTGCCAGCAGAACTAGCAGCTTCTACGGGCAGTACTTC.